A selection of T cell receptor beta chains follows, all from one sample in a study of blood T cell repertoires in COVID-19. Assay used: immunoSEQ multiplex PCR; TCRdb lists only in-frame clones, some missing. The sample includes 14,000 or so clones, about three quarters seen only once; the top ten take more than 7.5%. Sequencing was done on a sample of peripheral blood. All receptors come from a man between 65 and 85 years old with acute or convalescent COVID-19. The CDR3 runs from the conserved cysteine through the conserved F or W. A D gene is named only where the DNA matches it firmly. Size tells how often a clone was seen (once, few, many) or the class of an expanded clone, and some rows leave it out.

cdr3_length clone_size j_call v_call d_call cdr3_aa cdr3_nt
14 once TRBJ2-5 TRBV24-1 . CATSADRLEETQYF TGTGCCACCTCGGCCGACAGGTTGGAAGAGACCCAGTACTTC
14 . TRBJ1-5 TRBV6-2/TRBV6-3 . CASSYLQGHQPQHF TGTGCCAGCAGTTACCTGCAGGGCCACCAGCCCCAGCATTTT
16 . TRBJ1-2 TRBV1 . CTSSQEDSGPQSGYTF TGCACCAGCAGCCAAGAGGATTCGGGTCCGCAAAGTGGCTACACCTTC
16 . TRBJ1-6 TRBV30 TRBD1 CAWTLTGGSYNSPLHF TGTGCCTGGACTCTCACAGGGGGCTCCTATAATTCACCCCTCCACTTT
12 . TRBJ1-3 TRBV19 . CASSISGNTIYF TGTGCCAGTAGCATCTCTGGAAACACCATATATTTT
14 . TRBJ1-2 TRBV5-4 . CASSTGGFNYGYTF TGTGCCAGCAGCACCGGAGGGTTTAACTATGGCTACACCTTC
12 . TRBJ1-2 TRBV7-9 . CASSPEPYGYTF TGTGCCAGCAGCCCCGAGCCCTATGGCTACACCTTC
13 . TRBJ2-1 TRBV28 . CASLEFLNNEQFF TGTGCCAGCCTCGAGTTCTTGAACAATGAGCAGTTCTTC
15 . TRBJ2-3 TRBV7-9 . CASSLVAGSTDTQYF TGTGCCAGCAGCTTAGTCGCGGGCAGCACAGATACGCAGTATTTT
16 . TRBJ1-3 TRBV7-9 TRBD1 CASSPDSGGPGNTIYF TGTGCCAGCAGCCCTGACTCAGGGGGCCCTGGAAACACCATATATTTT
13 . TRBJ1-5 TRBV27 . CASSPSSNQPQHF TGTGCCAGCAGTCCCAGTAGCAATCAGCCCCAGCATTTT
12 . TRBJ2-5 TRBV30 . CAWSVGAKVQYF TGTGCCTGGAGTGTAGGGGCAAAGGTCCAGTACTTC
16 . TRBJ2-3 TRBV7-2 . CASSLQGTTRTDTQYF TGTGCCAGCAGCTTACAGGGGACTACCCGCACAGATACGCAGTATTTT
15 . TRBJ1-1 TRBV5-6 . CASSSLGPSGTEAFF TGTGCCAGCAGCTCTTTAGGCCCCTCGGGCACTGAAGCTTTCTTT
18 large TRBJ1-2 TRBV24-1 TRBD1 CATSDLDRGRLALYGYTF TGTGCCACCAGTGATCTTGACAGGGGGCGTTTGGCCCTCTATGGCTACACCTTC
20 . TRBJ1-4 TRBV4-1 TRBD1 CASSQDGDRVDVEANEKLFF TGCGCCAGCAGCCAAGATGGGGACAGGGTGGATGTAGAAGCTAATGAAAAACTGTTTTTT
15 . TRBJ2-5 TRBV2 TRBD2 CASSAGLAGDGTQYF TGTGCCAGCAGTGCGGGACTAGCGGGAGATGGGACCCAGTACTTC
15 few TRBJ1-1 TRBV4-1 . CASSQVSGGRTEAFF TGCGCCAGCAGCCAAGTATCCGGTGGGAGGACTGAAGCTTTCTTT
15 . TRBJ1-5 TRBV6-5 TRBD1 CASRASGGAKQPQHF TGTGCCAGCAGAGCCTCAGGGGGCGCGAAACAGCCCCAGCATTTT
16 . TRBJ2-4 TRBV11-2 TRBD2 CASILAGVGAKNIQYF TGTGCCAGCATTCTAGCGGGAGTGGGGGCCAAAAACATTCAGTACTTC
14 . TRBJ2-7 TRBV30 TRBD1 CAWTRGRPPYEQYF TGTGCCTGGACGAGGGGGCGACCCCCATACGAGCAGTACTTC
15 . TRBJ2-1 TRBV11-2 TRBD2 CASKRVLAGVDEQFF TGTGCCAGCAAGAGGGTCTTGGCGGGAGTGGACGAGCAGTTCTTC
14 . TRBJ2-5 TRBV5-1 . CASSLGRLEETQYF TGCGCCAGCAGCTTGGGGAGGTTAGAGGAGACCCAGTACTTC
15 . TRBJ2-2 TRBV5-1 . CASSATGPTTGELFF TGCGCCAGCAGCGCGACAGGCCCGACCACCGGGGAGCTGTTTTTT
16 once TRBJ1-3 TRBV29-1 TRBD1 CSVSTGQRSSGNTIYF TGCAGCGTCTCAACGGGACAGCGAAGCTCTGGAAACACCATATATTTT
15 . TRBJ2-3 TRBV7-2 . CASSLGAGHSDTQYF TGTGCCAGCAGCTTAGGGGCGGGGCACTCAGATACGCAGTATTTT
14 once TRBJ2-1 TRBV7-2 TRBD1 CASSLAPGGSEQFF TGTGCCAGCAGCTTAGCTCCAGGGGGCAGTGAGCAGTTCTTC
15 once TRBJ2-1 TRBV11-2 TRBD1 CASSTSGGIYNEQFF TGTGCCAGCAGCACCTCAGGGGGCATCTACAATGAGCAGTTCTTC
14 . TRBJ2-3 TRBV19 . CASSIEKGQGSTYF TGTGCCAGTAGTATAGAAAAGGGCCAGGGGTCCACGTATTTT
16 . TRBJ1-1 TRBV28 . CASSSLLGGGRTEAFF TGTGCCAGCAGTTCCCTTCTCGGGGGGGGAAGAACTGAAGCTTTCTTT
16 . TRBJ2-3 TRBV11-3 TRBD1 CASSLGDRGDTDTQYF TGTGCCAGCAGCTTAGGGGACAGGGGGGACACAGATACGCAGTATTTT
13 . TRBJ1-5 TRBV7-2 . CASSLERNQPQHF TGTGCCAGCAGCTTGGAGCGCAATCAGCCCCAGCATTTT
15 . TRBJ1-2 TRBV7-9 TRBD1 CASSRPGQENYGYTF TGTGCCAGCAGCCGCCCGGGACAGGAGAACTATGGCTACACCTTC
14 . TRBJ1-6 TRBV2 TRBD1 CASTEDRVRSPLHF TGTGCCAGCACCGAAGACAGGGTCCGTTCACCCCTCCACTTT
13 few TRBJ1-1 TRBV11-3 TRBD1 CASSPGQSTEAFF TGTGCCAGCAGCCCGGGACAGTCCACTGAAGCTTTCTTT
14 . TRBJ1-4 TRBV7-9 TRBD1 CASSSGQGNEKLFF TGTGCCAGCAGCTCGGGACAGGGCAATGAAAAACTGTTTTTT
14 . TRBJ2-1 TRBV6-2/TRBV6-3 . CASSYSLGVNEQFF TGTGCCAGCAGTTACTCCCTAGGAGTCAATGAGCAGTTCTTC
15 few TRBJ1-4 TRBV19 TRBD1 CASREQGATNEKLFF TGTGCCAGTAGAGAGCAGGGGGCAACTAATGAAAAACTGTTTTTT
15 . TRBJ2-7 TRBV25-1 TRBD1 CASSDPEGAVYEQYF TGTGCCAGCAGTGACCCTGAGGGGGCAGTCTACGAGCAGTACTTC
15 . TRBJ1-1 TRBV3-1/TRBV3-2 TRBD1 CASSLRQGKRGEAFF TGTGCCAGCAGTCTCCGACAGGGTAAACGGGGTGAAGCTTTCTTT
13 few TRBJ2-1 TRBV29-1 TRBD2 CSVRSLAGNEQFF TGCAGCGTTCGATCCCTAGCGGGAAATGAGCAGTTCTTC
13 . TRBJ1-1 TRBV5-1 TRBD1 CASSADRPSGAFF TGCGCCAGCAGCGCGGACAGGCCCAGTGGGGCTTTCTTT
17 . TRBJ1-5 TRBV11-2 TRBD1 CASSLDSRDRFNQPQHF TGTGCCAGCAGCTTAGATAGTCGGGACAGATTCAATCAGCCCCAGCATTTT
16 once TRBJ1-2 TRBV27 TRBD1 CASSPRTGGMGYGYTF TGTGCCAGCAGTCCCCGGACAGGGGGCATGGGCTATGGCTACACCTTC
13 . TRBJ1-5 TRBV12-3/TRBV12-4 . CASSREGNQPQHF TGTGCCAGCAGCAGGGAGGGCAATCAGCCCCAGCATTTT
17 few TRBJ2-3 TRBV6-2/TRBV6-3 . CASSYFQTGSNTDTQYF TGTGCCAGCAGTTACTTCCAAACAGGGTCGAACACAGATACGCAGTATTTT
17 . TRBJ2-5 TRBV7-2 TRBD2 CASSLGLAGGKGETQYF TGTGCCAGCAGCTTAGGGCTAGCGGGGGGTAAAGGCGAGACCCAGTACTTC
15 . TRBJ1-2 TRBV6-2/TRBV6-3 TRBD1 CASSYLPDRSYGYTF TGTGCCAGCAGTTACCTCCCGGACAGGTCCTATGGCTACACCTTC
14 . TRBJ2-7 TRBV5-4 . CASNPSTGRYEQYF TGTGCCAGCAACCCGTCTACGGGGAGATACGAGCAGTACTTC